Described below is a single T cell receptor (beta chain) sequence and its context. This record comes from a study of blood T cell repertoires in COVID-19. At the level of the study: The study drew acute and convalescent COVID-19 samples from the United States, Italy and Spain. The cDNA or gDNA used as material had been derived from T cells, B-cell-depleted T cells, or PBMCs.

Original handling: Researchers report that nucleated cell counts were estimated from reference gene primer amplification. This table comes from immunoSEQ multiplex PCR, and its TCRdb copy is limited to in-frame clones, with some not included. D and trimming come from the DNA, and the V and J calls and clone size come from that table. The profile shows approximately 330,000 clones, over 75% of them singletons. CDR3 length: 22 residues. Trimming took 5 bases from V and 13 from J, leaving 42 bases between them. Looked up from germline, CDR1 is WNHNN and CDR2 is SYGVQD (reference sequence). This receptor was obtained from a woman in her forties or fifties with active or convalescent COVID-19. This chain uses TRBV10-1 with TRBJ1-6; maybe TRBD1 (5 bases). Sequencing input: peripheral blood. The CDR3 region has the DNA TGCGCCAGCAGTACTAATTGGCACAGGCAACATCCTTCGGCATGTATTCGAAAGCCCCTCCACTTT. Its translation: CASSTNWHRQHPSACIRKPLHF.